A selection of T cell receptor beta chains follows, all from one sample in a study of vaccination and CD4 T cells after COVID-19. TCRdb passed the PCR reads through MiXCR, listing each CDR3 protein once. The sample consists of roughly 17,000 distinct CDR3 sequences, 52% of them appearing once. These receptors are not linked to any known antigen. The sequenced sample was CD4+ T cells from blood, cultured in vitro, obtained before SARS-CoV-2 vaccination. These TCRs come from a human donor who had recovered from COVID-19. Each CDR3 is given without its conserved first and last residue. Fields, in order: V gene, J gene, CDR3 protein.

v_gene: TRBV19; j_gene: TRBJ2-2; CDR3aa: ASSRNVVGELF
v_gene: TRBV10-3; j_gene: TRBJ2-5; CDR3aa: AISEFETGKETQY
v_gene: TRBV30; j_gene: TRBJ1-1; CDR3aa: AWGGDRHASEAF
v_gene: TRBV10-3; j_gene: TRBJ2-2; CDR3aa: ATTGQASYANTGELF
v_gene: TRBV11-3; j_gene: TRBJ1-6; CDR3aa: ASSLYVNNSPLH
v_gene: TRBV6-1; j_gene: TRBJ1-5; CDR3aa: ASRTGNQPQH
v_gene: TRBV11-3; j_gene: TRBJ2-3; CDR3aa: ASSASGTGATDTQY
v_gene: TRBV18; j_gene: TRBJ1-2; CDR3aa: ASSARGARGYT
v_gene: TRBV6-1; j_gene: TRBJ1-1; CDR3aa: ASKTVVETEAF
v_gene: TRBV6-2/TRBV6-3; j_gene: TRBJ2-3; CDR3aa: ASSYLLAGGPSTDTQY
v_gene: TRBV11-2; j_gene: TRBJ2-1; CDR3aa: ASSPQQGGGYNEQF
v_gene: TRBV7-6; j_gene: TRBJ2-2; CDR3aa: ASSLAYSGGTGELF
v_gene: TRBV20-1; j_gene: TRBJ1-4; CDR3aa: SARSGGAGNEKLF
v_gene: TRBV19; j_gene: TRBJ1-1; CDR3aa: ASRGTGVNTEAF
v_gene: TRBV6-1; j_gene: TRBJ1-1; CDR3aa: ASSPGGGAYYTEAF
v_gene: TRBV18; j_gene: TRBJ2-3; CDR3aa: ASSPPLAGVVYTQY
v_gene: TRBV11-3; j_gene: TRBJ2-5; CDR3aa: ASSLVGQVQETQY
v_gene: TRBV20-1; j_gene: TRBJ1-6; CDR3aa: SARPGQGNSPLH